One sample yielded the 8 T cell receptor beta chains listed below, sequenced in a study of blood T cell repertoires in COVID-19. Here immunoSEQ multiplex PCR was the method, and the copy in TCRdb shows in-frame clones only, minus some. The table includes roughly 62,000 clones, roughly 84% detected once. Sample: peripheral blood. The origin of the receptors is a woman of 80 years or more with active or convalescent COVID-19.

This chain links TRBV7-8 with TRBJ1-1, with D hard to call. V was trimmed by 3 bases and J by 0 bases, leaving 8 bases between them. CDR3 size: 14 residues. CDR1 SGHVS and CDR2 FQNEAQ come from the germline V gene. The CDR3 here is CASSFDGMNTEAFF. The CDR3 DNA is TGTGCCAGCAGCTTCGACGGGATGAACACTGAAGCTTTCTTT.

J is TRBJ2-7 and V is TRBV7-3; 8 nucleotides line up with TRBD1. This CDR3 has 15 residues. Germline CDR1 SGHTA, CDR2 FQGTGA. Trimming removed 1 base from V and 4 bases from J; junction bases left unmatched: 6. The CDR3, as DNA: TGTGCCAGCAGCTTAAGGCCAGGGGGCTTATACGAGCAGTACTTC. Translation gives CASSLRPGGLYEQYF.

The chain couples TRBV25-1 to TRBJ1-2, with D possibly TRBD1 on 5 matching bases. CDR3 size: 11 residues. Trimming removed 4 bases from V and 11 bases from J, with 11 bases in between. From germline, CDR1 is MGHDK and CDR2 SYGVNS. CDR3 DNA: TGTGCCAGCAGTGTCCAGGGTGTATACACCTTC. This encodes CASSVQGVYTF.

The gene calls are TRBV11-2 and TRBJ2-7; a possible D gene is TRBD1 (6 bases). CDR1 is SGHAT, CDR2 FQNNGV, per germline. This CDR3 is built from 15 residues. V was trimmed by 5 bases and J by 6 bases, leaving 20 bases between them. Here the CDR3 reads CASSTSAGTPLEQYF. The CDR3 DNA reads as TGTGCCAGCAGCACGTCGGCCGGGACACCCCTCGAGCAGTACTTC.

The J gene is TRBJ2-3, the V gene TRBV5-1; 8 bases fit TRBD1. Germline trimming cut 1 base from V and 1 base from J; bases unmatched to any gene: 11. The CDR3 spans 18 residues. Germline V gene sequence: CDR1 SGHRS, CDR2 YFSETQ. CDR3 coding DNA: TGCGCCAGCAGCTTGACGGCCGGGACAGGATACCGCACAGATACGCAGTATTTT. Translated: CASSLTAGTGYRTDTQYF.

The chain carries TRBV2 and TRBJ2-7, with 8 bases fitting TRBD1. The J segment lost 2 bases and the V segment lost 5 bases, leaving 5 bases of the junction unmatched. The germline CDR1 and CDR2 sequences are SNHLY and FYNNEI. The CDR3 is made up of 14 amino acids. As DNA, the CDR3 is TGTGCCAGCAGTCCGGACAGGGACCCCTACGAGCAGTACTTC. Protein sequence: CASSPDRDPYEQYF.

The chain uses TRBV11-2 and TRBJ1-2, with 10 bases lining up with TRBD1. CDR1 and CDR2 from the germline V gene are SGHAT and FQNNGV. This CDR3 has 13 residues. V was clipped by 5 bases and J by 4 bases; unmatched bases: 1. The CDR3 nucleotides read TGTGCCAGCAGCCGGGACAGGGGCTATGGCTACACCTTC. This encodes CASSRDRGYGYTF. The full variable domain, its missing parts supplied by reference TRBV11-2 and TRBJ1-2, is EAGVAQSPRYKIIEKRQSVAFWCNPISGHATLYWYQQILGQGPKLLIQFQNNGVVDDSQLPKDRFSAERLKGVDSTLKIQPAKLEDSAVYLCASSRDRGYGYTFGSGTRLTVV.

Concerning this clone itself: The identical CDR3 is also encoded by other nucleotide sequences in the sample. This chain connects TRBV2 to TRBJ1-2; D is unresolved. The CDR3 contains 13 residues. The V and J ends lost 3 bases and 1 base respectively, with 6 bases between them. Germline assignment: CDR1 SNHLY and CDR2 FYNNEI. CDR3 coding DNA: TGTGCCAGCAGTGAGGCGGGTAACTATGGCTACACCTTC. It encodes CASSEAGNYGYTF.